This record covers a single TCR beta chain. These data come from a study of blood T cell repertoires in COVID-19. Study as a whole: The analysed material was cDNA or gDNA that came from T cells, B-cell-depleted T cells, or PBMCs.

In the authors' workflow: The assay estimated nucleated cells by amplifying reference gene primers. Sequencing was performed with immunoSEQ multiplex PCR; in TCRdb, only in-frame clones are kept and a portion is missing. V and J calls and clone size are as listed in that table; D and trimming were resolved from the DNA. The sample includes 100,000 to 150,000 clones, 86% of them seen just once. The sequence was obtained from a human donor in a cohort sampled during active COVID-19. Sequencing used peripheral blood.

CDR3 sequence: CAISPGLHEQYF. In DNA form, the CDR3 reads TGTGCCATCAGCCCGGGGTTGCACGAGCAGTACTTC. The chain is built from TRBV10-3 and TRBJ2-7; TRBD2 might be the D (5 bases). CDR3 length equals 12 residues. Germline assignment: CDR1 ENHRY and CDR2 SYGVKD. Trimming took off 6 bases at V and 5 bases at J, with 11 bases between the two ends.